The 17 T cell receptor beta chains given below trace back to one sample, sequenced in a study of T-cell reconstitution after alpha-beta-depleted transplantation in children. Unique molecular identifiers were incorporated when the TCRbeta library was constructed. TCRdb re-called the PCR reads with MiXCR, one entry per CDR3 protein. The data contain 500,000 to 650,000 distinct CDR3 sequences, under 15% of them seen just once; the ten biggest clones take up about 2.2%. Sequencing used PBMCs, mostly from graft donor cells, obtained 360 days after TCRalphabeta/CD19-depleted stem cell transplant. These TCRs come from a male patient between 5 and 17 years old who had a stem cell transplant for acute myeloid leukemia, so the T cells may come from the graft donor.

This chain uses TRBV28 with TRBJ2-7; D unclear. Trimming cost V 5 bases and J 2 bases, with 13 bases left between them. The CDR3 is made up of 14 amino acids. CDR1 MDHEN and CDR2 SYDVKM come from the germline V gene. The CDR3 region is CASSPSPPTYEQYF. The DNA for the CDR3 is TGTGCCAGCAGTCCCTCGCCACCGACCTACGAGCAGTACTTC.

The chain is built from TRBV4-2 and TRBJ2-7; D may correspond to TRBD1 or TRBD2 (5 bases each). Germline CDR1 reads LGHNA; CDR2 reads YNFKEQ. CDR3 length: 14 amino acids. V was cut by 4 bases and J by 0 bases, with 10 bases left in between. CDR3 protein: CASSPGSPSYEQYF. The DNA for the CDR3 is TGTGCCAGCAGCCCAGGGAGTCCCTCCTACGAGCAGTACTTC.

This clonotype appeared a few times. The chain couples TRBV11-1 to TRBJ1-2; D not resolved. Germline assignment: CDR1 SGHAT and CDR2 FQDESV (reference sequence). V gave up 3 bases and J gave up 8 bases, with 10 bases separating them. The CDR3 is made up of 12 amino acids. The CDR3 sequence is CASSFSGGGYTF. CDR3 bases: TGTGCCAGCAGCTTCAGTGGCGGAGGCTACACCTTC.

This sequence joins TRBV7-6 and TRBJ2-3; perhaps TRBD2 as D (5 bases). This CDR3 has 16 amino acids. Germline lookup yields CDR1 SGHVS and CDR2 FNYEAQ. The V and J ends lost 2 bases and 2 bases respectively, with 14 bases between them. In DNA, the CDR3 is TGTGCCAGCAGCTTAACCCTAGCACGGCCCACAGATACGCAGTATTTT. Amino acids: CASSLTLARPTDTQYF.

This clonotype was counted only a few times. This chain joins TRBV20-1 and TRBJ2-1, with D possibly called TRBD1 or TRBD2 (5 bases each). This CDR3 comprises 12 residues. V lost 4 bases, J lost 8 bases, and 12 bases lay in between. Germline V CDR1 and CDR2: DFQATT, SNEGSKA (reference sequence). The CDR3 loop reads CSATRGQDEQFF. The CDR3 bases are TGCAGTGCTACGAGGGGTCAGGATGAGCAGTTCTTC.

This clonotype occurred many times. V and J are TRBV14 and TRBJ2-3; D not resolved. This CDR3 spans 15 amino acids. V was shortened by 0 bases and J by 5 bases, with 12 bases between the two germline ends. The germline V gene encodes CDR1 SGHDN and CDR2 FVKESK. CDR3 residues: CASSQEGPRVDTQYF. The CDR3 DNA is TGTGCCAGCAGCCAAGAGGGCCCAAGGGTAGATACGCAGTATTTT. The whole variable domain, filled in from reference TRBV14 and TRBJ2-3, reads EAGVTQFPSHSVIEKGQTVTLRCDPISGHDNLYWYRRVMGKEIKFLLHFVKESKQDESGMPNNRFLAERTGGTYSTLKVQPAELEDSGVYFCASSQEGPRVDTQYFGPGTRLTVL.

This clonotype was seen only a few times. This CDR3 reads CASRILNEQFF. CDR3 bases: TGTGCCAGCAGGATTTTGAATGAGCAGTTCTTC. This chain uses TRBV28 with TRBJ2-1; D gene ambiguous. V was pared by 6 bases and J by 7 bases, with 7 bases between. This CDR3 spans 11 amino acids. The germline V gene encodes CDR1 MDHEN and CDR2 SYDVKM.

In its sample, this clonotype was seen many times. The rearrangement joins TRBV5-6 to TRBJ1-2; unclear D gene. Germline CDR1 and CDR2: SGHDT and YYEEEE. CDR3 length: 14 residues. With 6 bases removed from V and 8 bases from J, the gap between germline ends came to 20 bases. Written as DNA, the CDR3 is TGTGCCAGCACAACGAAGCTAGGGAGCGGCGGCTACACCTTC. It specifies CASTTKLGSGGYTF.

The rearrangement links TRBV20-1 to TRBJ1-1, with D perhaps TRBD1 (6 bases). Germline V lookup: CDR1 DFQATT, CDR2 SNEGSKA (reference sequence). This CDR3 contains 16 residues. V lost 0 bases, J lost 0 bases, and 14 bases lay in between. CDR3 in amino acids: CSARDRGQFMNTEAFF. CDR3 nucleotide sequence: TGCAGTGCTAGAGATCGGGGGCAGTTCATGAACACTGAAGCTTTCTTT.

There are a few counts of this clonotype. The V call is TRBV24-1, the J call TRBJ2-5, with D tentatively TRBD2 (7 bases). The CDR3 is 15 amino acids. Per the germline V gene, CDR1 is KGHDR and CDR2 is SFDVKD. V lost 3 bases to trimming and J lost 2 bases, with 12 bases between them. CDR3 protein: CATSDPSGTQETQYF. For the CDR3, the DNA is TGTGCCACCAGTGATCCAAGCGGGACACAAGAGACCCAGTACTTC.

This chain connects TRBV11-2 to TRBJ2-2, with D possibly TRBD1 on 6 matching bases. The V gene's germline CDR1 is SGHAT and CDR2 FQNNGV. Between the trimmed V and J ends, which lost 0 bases and 0 bases, there was a span of 14 bases. The CDR3 runs to 18 residues. CDR3: CASSLDPWGRPNTGELFF. DNA of the CDR3: TGTGCCAGCAGCTTAGACCCTTGGGGGCGTCCGAACACCGGGGAGCTGTTTTTT.

This chain joins TRBV10-2 and TRBJ2-7; 10 bases match TRBD1. Looked up from germline, CDR1 is WSHSY and CDR2 is SAAADI. With 7 bases clipped from V and 3 bases from J, the junction kept 3 bases outside the gene matches. The CDR3 is made up of 13 amino acids. CDR3 region: CASTGTGDYEQYF. In nucleotides, the CDR3 is TGCGCCAGCACAGGGACAGGGGACTACGAGCAGTACTTC.

This clonotype was detected a few times. The chain couples TRBV6-1 to TRBJ2-7, with TRBD1 matching over 7 bases. This CDR3 spans 15 amino acids. Trimming took 7 bases from V and 2 from J; bases not matched to a gene: 11. Germline values: CDR1 MNHNS, CDR2 SASEGT. The CDR3 nucleotides read TGTGCCAGCACCCGTGGGGGACAGCATACCTACGAGCAGTACTTC. Encoded protein: CASTRGGQHTYEQYF.

This clonotype was observed a few times. The V call is TRBV28, the J call TRBJ2-7; 10 bases align to TRBD2. There are 16 residues in the CDR3. Germline CDR1 and CDR2: MDHEN and SYDVKM. The J segment lost 5 bases and the V segment lost 0 bases, leaving 7 bases of the junction unmatched. CDR3 residues: CASSLWPSGRIDEQYF. CDR3 coding DNA: TGTGCCAGCAGTTTATGGCCTAGCGGGAGAATTGACGAGCAGTACTTC. Full variable domain (outside the CDR3, taken from reference TRBV28 and TRBJ2-7): DVKVTQSSRYLVKRTGEKVFLECVQDMDHENMFWYRQDPGLGLRLIYFSYDVKMKEKGDIPEGYSVSREKKERFSLILESASTNQTSMYLCASSLWPSGRIDEQYFGPGTRLTVT.

This clonotype has at least ten counts. The chain carries TRBV20-1 and TRBJ2-7; D remains ambiguous. Germline V lookup: CDR1 DFQATT, CDR2 SNEGSKA (reference sequence). Trimming pared 0 bases from V and 7 bases from J, leaving 10 bases between. The CDR3 spans 12 residues. The CDR3 here is CSARDSLVEQYF. The CDR3 DNA reads as TGCAGTGCTAGAGATAGCTTGGTTGAGCAGTACTTC.

The sample holds a few counts of this clonotype. The V gene is TRBV10-3, the J gene TRBJ2-7; D is undetermined. CDR3 length: 14 amino acids. Per germline, CDR1 ENHRY and CDR2 SYGVKD. The V gene lost 7 bases and the J gene lost 3 bases, with 16 bases spanning the gap. DNA of the CDR3: TGTGCCATCATGTCGACGCAAGGAATCTACGAGCAGTACTTC. Amino acid sequence: CAIMSTQGIYEQYF.

The count of this clonotype is one. In this CDR3 the conserved last residue, phenylalanine or tryptophan, is missing, so a read error is likely. This chain joins TRBV28 and TRBJ1-1; 7 bases agree with TRBD1. The V and J ends lost 3 bases and 1 base, in that order; junction bases with no gene match: 5. Germline V lookup: CDR1 MDHEN, CDR2 SYDVKM. This CDR3 is 15 amino acids long. The CDR3 DNA reads as TGTGCCAGCAGTTTGGGGGACAGAGCGAACACTGAAGCTTTCTGT. It specifies CASSLGDRANTEAFC.